Listed here are 30 T cell receptor beta chains from one sample, sequenced in a study of T cell responses to AZD1222 COVID-19 vaccine. TCRdb's copy holds only in-frame clones and misses some; the assay was immunoSEQ multiplex PCR. Of 150,000 to 200,000 clones in the sample, 92% were seen once. Sequencing used peripheral blood, obtained on day 0 of AZD1222 vaccination. These receptors all come from an adult in good health.

The chain is built from TRBV4-1 and TRBJ1-3, with D possibly TRBD1 on 5 matching bases. This CDR3 region has 19 residues. V shed 3 bases and J shed 0 bases, with 21 bases lying between them. The V gene's germline CDR1 is MGHRA and CDR2 YSYEKL. CDR3 sequence reads: CASSHLTTVGRSSGNTIYF. DNA for the CDR3: TGCGCCAGCAGCCACCTGACGACAGTCGGTCGCTCCTCTGGAAACACCATATATTTT.

This clone was detected once. The chain is built from TRBV6-2 or TRBV6-3 and TRBJ1-6, with 9 bases lining up with TRBD1. The length of the CDR3 is 16 residues. Losses at the gene ends were 4 bases for V and 7 bases for J; bases not matched to a gene: 8. The germline CDR1 and CDR2 sequences are MNHEY and SVGEGT. CDR3 protein: CASSSFRTGVNSPLHF. Here the CDR3 DNA reads TGTGCCAGCAGTTCCTTTCGGACAGGGGTGAATTCACCCCTCCACTTT.

This clone has just one count. The chain recombines TRBV30 with TRBJ2-7; D call uncertain. Trimming took 1 base from V and 2 from J, leaving 9 bases between them. The V gene's germline CDR1 is GTSNPN and CDR2 SVGIG (reference sequence). This CDR3 is 13 amino acids long. This CDR3 is CAWSEASTYEQYF. In nucleotides, the CDR3 is TGTGCCTGGAGTGAAGCCAGTACCTACGAGCAGTACTTC.

This sequence joins TRBV30 and TRBJ1-1, with D unresolved. V was shortened by 1 base and J by 7 bases, with 7 bases between the two germline ends. From germline, CDR1 is GTSNPN and CDR2 SVGIG (reference sequence). CDR3 length: 11 amino acids. As DNA, the CDR3 is TGTGCCTGGAGTGAGGCAGTTGAAGCTTTCTTT. Amino acids: CAWSEAVEAFF.

The chain links TRBV7-9 to TRBJ1-2; D is unresolved. The CDR3 extends over 14 amino acids. V was clipped by 5 bases and J by 2 bases, with 12 bases between them. Germline CDR1 is SEHNR and CDR2 is FQNEAQ (reference sequence). The CDR3 bases are TGTGCCAGCAGCCCTAAGGGCCTAAACTATGGCTACACCTTC. Its protein is CASSPKGLNYGYTF.

The V and J genes are TRBV11-3 and TRBJ1-2; no definite D call. Germline CDR1 reads SGHNT; CDR2 reads YENEEA. Trimming shortened V by 5 bases and J by 8 bases, and 12 bases separated the two germline ends. This CDR3 spans 12 amino acids. The CDR3 nucleotides read TGTGCCAGCAGCCCCAGGTCCTGGGGCTACACCTTC. This translates into CASSPRSWGYTF.

This chain joins TRBV6-2 or TRBV6-3 and TRBJ2-1, with D hard to call. The germline V and J ends were trimmed by 2 bases and 5 bases, with 4 bases remaining between them. Germline V lookup: CDR1 MNHEY, CDR2 SVGEGT. The CDR3 loop spans 12 amino acids. CDR3 sequence (DNA): TGTGCCAGCAGTTACCTTGACAATGAGCAGTTCTTC. This encodes CASSYLDNEQFF.

This clone came up once. The rearrangement uses TRBV28 and TRBJ2-5; the D is unclear. V was shortened by 3 bases and J by 0 bases, with 8 bases between the two germline ends. The CDR3 has 14 amino acids. Per germline, CDR1 MDHEN and CDR2 SYDVKM. The CDR3 region is CASSLDGHQETQYF. The CDR3 DNA sequence: TGTGCCAGCAGTTTGGACGGACACCAAGAGACCCAGTACTTC.

The CDR3, as DNA: TGTGCCAGCAGCTTAGGGGGGGCGGGACAAGAGACCCAGTACTTC. Protein sequence: CASSLGGAGQETQYF. The chain employs TRBV7-8 and TRBJ2-5; tentatively, D is TRBD1 or TRBD2 (6 bases each). Germline loops: CDR1 SGHVS, CDR2 FQNEAQ. The CDR3 has 15 amino acids. The ends were cut back, 1 base at V and 2 bases at J, with 11 bases in the middle. Combining the CDR3 with reference TRBV7-8 and TRBJ2-5 gives the whole variable domain GAGVSQSPRYKVAKRGQDVALRCDPISGHVSLFWYQQALGQGPEFLTYFQNEAQLDKSGLPSDRFFAERPEGSVSTLKIQRTQQEDSAVYLCASSLGGAGQETQYFGPGTRLLVL.

This chain connects TRBV21-1 to TRBJ1-1; TRBD1 is the table's D call, not checked against the DNA. TRBV21-1 is a pseudogene locus. The CDR3 length is 19 residues. For the CDR3, the DNA is TGTGCCAGCAGCCCTTGGACAGGGTGCAGACCTAAAAACACCCCTGAAGCTTTCTTT. Translating gives CASSPWTGCRPKNTPEAFF.

The chain is built from TRBV5-1 and TRBJ1-2; 8 nucleotides align to TRBD1. Per germline, CDR1 SGHRS and CDR2 YFSETQ. The CDR3 extends over 14 amino acids. Germline trimming cut 4 bases from V and 5 bases from J; bases unmatched to any gene: 7. In DNA, the CDR3 is TGCGCCAGCAGCGCGCAGGGGGCGAGGTATGGCTACACCTTC. Its protein product is CASSAQGARYGYTF.

V and J are TRBV2 and TRBJ1-6; 8 bases fit TRBD1. The CDR3 runs 16 residues. Germline CDR1 and CDR2: SNHLY and FYNNEI. V dropped 5 bases and J dropped 2; count of bases not matched to a gene: 5. CDR3 in DNA: TGTGCCAGCAGTTCTGGACAGGGTACCTATAATTCACCCCTCCACTTT. This encodes CASSSGQGTYNSPLHF.

The chain carries TRBV29-1 and TRBJ1-2, with D unclear. Germline assignment: CDR1 SQVTM and CDR2 ANQGSEA. The ends were cut back, 3 bases at V and 7 bases at J, with 12 bases in the middle. This CDR3 has 12 residues. The chain's CDR3 is CSVDDLPGGYTF. The CDR3 nucleotides read TGCAGCGTTGACGATCTGCCGGGTGGCTACACCTTC.

This chain uses TRBV11-2 with TRBJ2-3; weak D call: TRBD2 (5 bases). CDR3 length equals 19 residues. In germline, CDR1 is SGHAT, CDR2 FQNNGV. V was pared by 0 bases and J by 4 bases, with 23 bases between. CDR3 in amino acids: CASSLDTDLHRSSADTQYF. In DNA form, the CDR3 reads TGTGCCAGCAGCTTAGACACGGACCTGCATAGGAGTAGCGCAGATACGCAGTATTTT.

CDR3 DNA sequence: TGTGCCAGCAGCCCGCGACAGGCCGTGACGGATCAGCCCCAGCATTTT. It specifies CASSPRQAVTDQPQHF. V is TRBV28 and J is TRBJ1-5; tentatively, D is TRBD1 (6 bases). Germline CDR1 MDHEN, CDR2 SYDVKM. The CDR3 sequence is 16 residues long. V lost 6 bases and J lost 5, with 20 bases in between.

V gene TRBV5-6 combines with J gene TRBJ1-5, with 8 positions matching TRBD1. The V segment lost 1 base and the J segment 0 bases; nucleotides outside the gene matches: 6. The CDR3 extends over 17 amino acids. CDR1 is SGHDT and CDR2 is YYEEEE in the germline V gene. For the CDR3, the DNA is TGTGCCAGCAGCTTGTGGCAGGGGGCTTATAGCAATCAGCCCCAGCATTTT. Its translation: CASSLWQGAYSNQPQHF.

The chain joins TRBV14 to TRBJ1-1; TRBD1 matches at 7 bases. The germline V gene encodes CDR1 SGHDN and CDR2 FVKESK. V trimming: 6 bases; J trimming: 0 bases; junction bases outside the gene matches: 4. This CDR3 region has 14 residues. CDR3 residues: CASSRGQLNTEAFF. Written as DNA, the CDR3 is TGTGCCAGCAGTCGGGGACAGCTGAACACTGAAGCTTTCTTT.

J is TRBJ1-5 and V is TRBV7-2, with a tentative D call TRBD1 (5 bases). V was clipped by 4 bases and J by 7 bases, with 14 bases between them. The germline CDR1 and CDR2 sequences are SGHTA and FQGNSA. This CDR3 contains 14 residues. CDR3: CASSSYSGGQPQHF. CDR3 coding DNA: TGTGCCAGCAGCTCGTACAGTGGGGGACAGCCCCAGCATTTT.

V is TRBV18 and J is TRBJ2-2; possible D gene TRBD2, 6 bases. Trimming pared 2 bases from V and 6 bases from J, leaving 16 bases between. CDR1 is KGHSH and CDR2 is LQKENI in the germline V gene. This CDR3 has 16 amino acids. The CDR3 protein is CASSPSSTSLAGELFF. CDR3 DNA sequence: TGTGCCAGCTCACCAAGTTCGACTAGTTTGGCCGGGGAGCTGTTTTTT. The whole variable domain, filled in from reference TRBV18 and TRBJ2-2, reads NAGVMQNPRHLVRRRGQEARLRCSPMKGHSHVYWYRQLPEEGLKFMVYLQKENIIDESGMPKERFSAEFPKEGPSILRIQQVVRGDSAAYFCASSPSSTSLAGELFFGEGSRLTVL.

The chain is built from TRBV27 and TRBJ2-7; D is unclear. Germline V gene lookup returns CDR1 MNHEY and CDR2 SMNVEV (reference sequence). Trimming left V 0 bases short and J 0 bases short, with 9 bases between. The CDR3 has 15 amino acids. CDR3 in amino acids: CASSLSWQLSYEQYF. In nucleotides, the CDR3 is TGTGCCAGCAGTTTATCGTGGCAGCTCTCCTACGAGCAGTACTTC.

The chain recombines TRBV30 with TRBJ2-5; D gene unclear. Trimming left V 2 bases short and J 4 bases short, with 11 bases between. The CDR3 sequence is 13 residues long. Germline assignment: CDR1 GTSNPN and CDR2 SVGIG (reference sequence). This CDR3 reads CAWSFSRRETQYF. CDR3 sequence (DNA): TGTGCCTGGAGTTTTTCCAGAAGAGAGACCCAGTACTTC.

The chain employs TRBV5-4 and TRBJ1-2; D is unclear. With 4 bases removed from V and 9 bases from J, the gap between germline ends came to 19 bases. Germline loops: CDR1 SGHNT, CDR2 YYREEE (reference sequence). CDR3 length: 14 amino acids. CDR3 sequence (DNA): TGTGCCAGCAGCCCGGGGTGGGTCGGCAGTCGCTACACCTTC. Amino acid sequence: CASSPGWVGSRYTF. The full variable domain, rest sourced from reference TRBV5-4 and TRBJ1-2, is ETGVTQSPTHLIKTRGQQVTLRCSSQSGHNTVSWYQQALGQGPQFIFQYYREEENGRGNFPPRFSGLQFPNYSSELNVNALELDDSALYLCASSPGWVGSRYTFGSGTRLTVV.

J is TRBJ1-5 and V is TRBV2, with 7 bases matching TRBD1. The V gene's germline CDR1 is SNHLY and CDR2 FYNNEI. Losses at the gene ends were 7 bases for V and 5 bases for J; bases not matched to a gene: 5. This CDR3 is 13 amino acids long. The chain's CDR3 is CASTRTGDQPQHF. The CDR3 bases are TGTGCCAGCACGAGGACAGGTGATCAGCCCCAGCATTTT.

V and J are TRBV30 and TRBJ1-2; 7 bases are shared with TRBD1. Germline V gives CDR1 GTSNPN, CDR2 SVGIG (reference sequence). The trim removed 0 bases at V and 4 bases at J, leaving 8 bases unmatched. This CDR3 has 15 residues. CDR3 sequence (DNA): TGTGCCTGGAGTGTATTAAGGGGGCGCGTCTATGGCTACACCTTC. It encodes CAWSVLRGRVYGYTF.

The rearrangement joins TRBV5-6 to TRBJ2-2; D unresolved. The CDR3 loop spans 12 amino acids. Germline CDR1 and CDR2: SGHDT and YYEEEE. Trimming took off 5 bases at V and 5 bases at J, with 7 bases between the two ends. CDR3 nucleotide sequence: TGTGCCAGCAGTTTCCGGACCGGGGAGCTGTTTTTT. This gives the protein CASSFRTGELFF.

The V and J genes are TRBV19 and TRBJ2-1; D ambiguous. Germline-derived CDR1 and CDR2 are LNHDA and SQIVND (reference sequence). The CDR3 sequence is 12 residues long. V shed 1 base and J shed 9 bases, with 7 bases lying between them. The CDR3 is CASSIGSTEQFF. The CDR3 DNA reads as TGTGCCAGTAGTATAGGGTCGACTGAGCAGTTCTTC.

Remarks on this clone: This same CDR3 is encoded by further DNA sequences in the sample. The V and J genes are TRBV7-9 and TRBJ1-6; D gene unclear. The V gene's germline CDR1 is SEHNR and CDR2 FQNEAQ (reference sequence). This CDR3 comprises 13 residues. V dropped 3 bases and J dropped 4 bases, with 4 bases sitting between them. DNA of the CDR3: TGTGCCAGCAGCTTGGGTTATAATTCACCCCTCCACTTT. It yields the protein CASSLGYNSPLHF. Supplemented by reference TRBV7-9 and TRBJ1-6, the full variable domain reads DTGVSQNPRHKITKRGQNVTFRCDPISEHNRLYWYRQTLGQGPEFLTYFQNEAQLEKSRLLSDRFSAERPKGSFSTLEIQRTEQGDSAMYLCASSLGYNSPLHFGNGTRLTVT.

V is TRBV5-6 and J is TRBJ2-1, with 11 bases aligning to TRBD1. Trimming cost V 1 base and J 10 bases; bases outside gene matches: 7. The germline V gene has CDR1 SGHDT and CDR2 YYEEEE. The length of the CDR3 is 15 residues. The DNA of the CDR3 is TGTGCCAGCAGCTTGTGGACAGGGGGCCCCCGGGAGCAGTTCTTC. This translates into CASSLWTGGPREQFF.

The V gene is TRBV19, the J gene TRBJ1-6, with TRBD1 matching 9 bases. The CDR3 totals 13 residues. Trimming cost V 10 bases and J 8 bases; bases outside gene matches: 6. CDR1 is LNHDA, CDR2 SQIVND, per germline (reference sequence). CDR3 in DNA: TGTGCCACCTCCGGACAGGGGCATTCACCCCTCCACTTT. Translation gives CATSGQGHSPLHF.

The chain uses TRBV19 and TRBJ2-1; D is unclear. The ends were cut back, 3 bases at V and 4 bases at J, with 7 bases in the middle. Germline values: CDR1 LNHDA, CDR2 SQIVND (reference sequence). This CDR3 is built from 13 residues. CDR3 residues: CASSIFVYNEQFF. The CDR3, as DNA: TGTGCCAGTAGTATTTTCGTGTACAATGAGCAGTTCTTC. The full variable domain, completed using reference TRBV19 and TRBJ2-1, is DGGITQSPKYLFRKEGQNVTLSCEQNLNHDAMYWYRQDPGQGLRLIYYSQIVNDFQKGDIAEGYSVSREKKESFPLTVTSAQKNPTAFYLCASSIFVYNEQFFGPGTRLTVL.